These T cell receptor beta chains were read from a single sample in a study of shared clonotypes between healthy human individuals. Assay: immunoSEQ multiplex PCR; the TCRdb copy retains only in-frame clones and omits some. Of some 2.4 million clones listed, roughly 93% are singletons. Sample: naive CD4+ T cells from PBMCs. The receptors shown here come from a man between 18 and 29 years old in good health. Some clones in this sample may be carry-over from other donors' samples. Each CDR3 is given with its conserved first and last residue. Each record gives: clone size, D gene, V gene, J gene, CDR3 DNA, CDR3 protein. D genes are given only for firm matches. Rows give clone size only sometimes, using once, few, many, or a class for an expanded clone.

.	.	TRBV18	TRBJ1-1	TGTGCCAGCTCACCCCTCGACGTCACTGAAGCTTTCTTT	CASSPLDVTEAFF
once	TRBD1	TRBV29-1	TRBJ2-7	TGCAGCGTCAGGACAGGGGGCGCGACAGAGCAGTACTTC	CSVRTGGATEQYF
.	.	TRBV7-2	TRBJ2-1	TGTGCCAGCAGCTTAGTGGTTGTTGAGCAGTTCTTC	CASSLVVVEQFF
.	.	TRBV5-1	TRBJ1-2	TGCGCCAGCAGCATCGAACCGGGACCCTATGGCTACACCTTC	CASSIEPGPYGYTF
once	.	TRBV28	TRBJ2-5	TGTGCCAGCAGTGCCACTAGTCAAGAGACCCAGTACTTC	CASSATSQETQYF
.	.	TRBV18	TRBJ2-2	TGTGCCAGCTCACCATGGAAAGCGAACACCGGGGAGCTGTTTTTT	CASSPWKANTGELFF
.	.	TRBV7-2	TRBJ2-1	TGTGCCAGCCCCGGGACCAGCTCCTACAATGAGCAGTTCTTC	CASPGTSSYNEQFF
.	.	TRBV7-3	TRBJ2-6	TGTGCCAGCAGCTTAACGCCCGGCGCAAGCTCTGGGGCCAACGTCCTGACTTTC	CASSLTPGASSGANVLTF
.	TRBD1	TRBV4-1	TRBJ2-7	TGCGCCAGCAGCCAATCGGGACAGCCTCTCTACGAGCAGTACTTC	CASSQSGQPLYEQYF
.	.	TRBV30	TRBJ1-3	TGTGCCTGGAGTGTACGGGGGACAAACACCATATATTTT	CAWSVRGTNTIYF
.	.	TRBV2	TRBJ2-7	TGTGCCGGCAGGGTAGGTGTCTACGAGCAGTACTTC	CAGRVGVYEQYF
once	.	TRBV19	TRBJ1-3	TGTGCCAGCGCTCGGGTTGACAGCTCTGGAAACACCATATATTTT	CASARVDSSGNTIYF
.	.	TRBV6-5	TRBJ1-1	TGTGCCAGCAGTTACCTTACAGGGTCTGAAGCTTTCTTT	CASSYLTGSEAFF
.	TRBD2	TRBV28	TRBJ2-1	TGTGCCAGCAGTTTTGCGGGAGGGCCGAATGAGCAGTTCTTC	CASSFAGGPNEQFF
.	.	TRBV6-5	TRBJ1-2	TGTGCCAGCAGCCAACAGGGAAGGCTTGGCTACACCTTC	CASSQQGRLGYTF
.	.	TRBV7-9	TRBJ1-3	TGTGCCAGCAGCTTAGGGGCGGGGGCGCACACCATATATTTT	CASSLGAGAHTIYF
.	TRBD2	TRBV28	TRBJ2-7	TGTGCCAGCAGTTGGGCGGGAGGCTACGAGCAGTACTTC	CASSWAGGYEQYF
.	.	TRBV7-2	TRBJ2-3	TGTGCCAGCAGCTTAGTGTGGGACACGAGCACAGATACGCAGTATTTT	CASSLVWDTSTDTQYF
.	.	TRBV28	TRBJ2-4	TGTGCCAGCAGCCGGTGGGGGGTAGCCAAAAACATTCAGTACTTC	CASSRWGVAKNIQYF
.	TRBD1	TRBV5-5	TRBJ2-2	TGTGCCAGCAGGCGAGAGGGACAGAGCACCGGGGAGCTGTTTTTT	CASRREGQSTGELFF
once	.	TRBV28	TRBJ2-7	TGTGCCAGCAGTCCGGCGGGCTTCAACAGGGACTACGAGCAGTACTTC	CASSPAGFNRDYEQYF
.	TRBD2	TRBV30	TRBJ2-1	TGTGCCTGGAGTGTACCTACGGGAGGTATAAACAATGAGCAGTTCTTC	CAWSVPTGGINNEQFF
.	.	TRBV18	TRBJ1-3	TGTGCCAGCTCACAGAGCTCTGGAAACACCATATATTTT	CASSQSSGNTIYF
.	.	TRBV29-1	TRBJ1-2	TGCAGCGTGGGGGAGGGTGACTACACCTTC	CSVGEGDYTF
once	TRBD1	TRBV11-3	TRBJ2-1	TGTGCCAGCAGCTCGGGACAGGGAAGGGTCAATGAGCAGTTCTTC	CASSSGQGRVNEQFF
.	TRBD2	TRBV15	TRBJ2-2	TGTGCCACCAGCAGAAGGCTAGCGGCCTCAGGGTCCGGGGAGCTGTTTTTT	CATSRRLAASGSGELFF
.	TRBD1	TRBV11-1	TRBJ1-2	TGTGCCAGCAGCCTAGACAGGGCGTATGGCTACACCTTC	CASSLDRAYGYTF
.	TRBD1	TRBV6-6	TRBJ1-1	TGTGCCAGCAGTTACGCGACAGGGGCCCCTGAAGCTTTCTTT	CASSYATGAPEAFF
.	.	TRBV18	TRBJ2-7	TGTGCCAGCTCACCGGACTGGCGGGGTGAGCAGTACTTC	CASSPDWRGEQYF
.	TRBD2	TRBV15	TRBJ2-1	TGTGCCACCAGCAAGATTAGCGGGCCGTGGCAGTTCTTC	CATSKISGPWQFF
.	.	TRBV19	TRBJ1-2	TGTGCCAGTAGTATGGGGGTTTTAGGGGCCTATGGCTACACCTTC	CASSMGVLGAYGYTF
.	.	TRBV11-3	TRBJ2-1	TGTGCCAGCAGCTTAGGGTGGGATGGTGAGCAGTTCTTC	CASSLGWDGEQFF